The 19 T cell receptor beta chains given below trace back to one sample, sequenced in a study of cytomegalovirus exposure and HLA in healthy donors. The primer mix had 60 Vbeta and 13 Jbeta primers. Some clones are missing from TCRdb's copy, which holds only in-frame ones; the method was immunoSEQ multiplex PCR. The data contain 65,000 to 75,000 clones, roughly 65% of them singletons. Sequenced sample: PBMCs. The receptors derive from a young woman in good health and CMV-seronegative.

Worth noting for this clone: This sample includes further DNA sequences coding for the same CDR3. The rearrangement joins TRBV6-1 to TRBJ2-7, with TRBD1 matching 9 bases. From germline, CDR1 is MNHNS and CDR2 SASEGT. CDR3 length equals 14 residues. The J segment lost 4 bases and the V segment lost 6 bases, leaving 7 bases of the junction unmatched. CDR3: CASSPGTGRYEQYF. The CDR3 DNA reads as TGTGCCAGCAGCCCCGGGACAGGGAGATACGAGCAGTACTTC.

The chain employs TRBV5-1 and TRBJ2-5, with D possibly matching TRBD2 (6 bases). Trimming cost V 1 base and J 1 base, with 11 bases left between them. The CDR3 loop spans 15 amino acids. In germline, CDR1 is SGHRS, CDR2 YFSETQ. The CDR3 coding sequence is TGCGCCAGCAGCTTGCAGGGACTCTCCCAAGAGACCCAGTACTTC. Translated, it gives CASSLQGLSQETQYF. The full variable domain, completed using reference TRBV5-1 and TRBJ2-5, is KAGVTQTPRYLIKTRGQQVTLSCSPISGHRSVSWYQQTPGQGLQFLFEYFSETQRNKGNFPGRFSGRQFSNSRSEMNVSTLELGDSALYLCASSLQGLSQETQYFGPGTRLLVL.

The J gene is TRBJ2-2, the V gene TRBV5-4, with no clear D. CDR1 SGHNT and CDR2 YYREEE come from the germline V gene (reference sequence). With 1 base removed from V and 0 bases from J, the gap between germline ends came to 13 bases. The CDR3 has 17 amino acids. The CDR3 DNA sequence: TGTGCCAGCAGCTTGACGGCTCGGCAGGCGAACACCGGGGAGCTGTTTTTT. Translated: CASSLTARQANTGELFF. Based on the CDR3 plus reference TRBV5-4 and TRBJ2-2, the full variable domain is ETGVTQSPTHLIKTRGQQVTLRCSSQSGHNTVSWYQQALGQGPQFIFQYYREEENGRGNFPPRFSGLQFPNYSSELNVNALELDDSALYLCASSLTARQANTGELFFGEGSRLTVL.

The chain has TRBV11-2 and TRBJ2-7, with 10 nucleotides matching TRBD2. Per germline, CDR1 SGHAT and CDR2 FQNNGV. V lost 2 bases, J lost 2 bases, and 12 bases stayed unmatched. The CDR3 runs to 18 residues. CDR3 region: CASSLRRGVAGGPYEQYF. CDR3 in DNA: TGTGCCAGCAGCTTAAGGAGAGGGGTAGCGGGGGGTCCCTACGAGCAGTACTTC.

This rearrangement joins TRBV10-3 to TRBJ2-5, with D perhaps TRBD2 (6 bases). Between the trimmed V and J ends, which lost 3 bases and 0 bases, there was a span of 14 bases. The CDR3 has 16 residues. The germline CDR1 and CDR2 sequences are ENHRY and SYGVKD. CDR3 amino acids: CAISDRGSGYQETQYF. Here the CDR3 DNA reads TGTGCCATCAGTGATAGGGGTAGCGGTTACCAAGAGACCCAGTACTTC.

The rearrangement joins TRBV18 to TRBJ2-1; 8 bases map to TRBD1. This CDR3 comprises 15 residues. Unmatched junction bases numbered 1, after V lost 2 bases and J lost 1 base. Germline V gene lookup returns CDR1 KGHSH and CDR2 LQKENI. The CDR3 bases are TGTGCCAGCTCACCAAGGACAGGGTCCTACAATGAGCAGTTCTTC. As protein: CASSPRTGSYNEQFF.

The chain employs TRBV10-1 and TRBJ2-3, with TRBD2 identical over 8 bases. CDR1 is WNHNN and CDR2 is SYGVQD in the germline V gene (reference sequence). This CDR3 has 15 residues. The ends lost 4 bases at V and 5 bases at J; junction bases unmatched: 8. This chain's CDR3 is CASSARAGAGDTQYF. The DNA for the CDR3 is TGCGCCAGCAGTGCGAGAGCGGGGGCGGGAGATACGCAGTATTTT.

There are a few counts of this clone. The rearrangement links TRBV6-1 to TRBJ2-1; the D gene is possibly TRBD1 (6 bases). The V end lost 3 bases, the J end lost 13 bases, and 16 bases lay between the germline ends. The CDR3 length is 13 residues. Germline-derived CDR1 and CDR2 are MNHNS and SASEGT. In DNA form, the CDR3 reads TGTGCCAGCAGTGAGGTTAGCAGGGGCATCCAGTTCTTC. This codes for CASSEVSRGIQFF.

Details on this clone: Germline and junction disagree at one end, which may indicate a read error. In the same sample, other DNA sequences code for this CDR3. The genes are TRBV4-1 and TRBJ2-5; D is undetermined. The CDR3 spans 14 residues. CDR1 MGHRA and CDR2 YSYEKL come from the germline V gene. Here the CDR3 reads CASSQVGFVETQYF. CDR3 sequence (DNA): TGCGCCAGCAGTCAAGTCGGTTTCGTGGAGACCCAGTACTTC.

The chain carries TRBV9 and TRBJ2-7; 7 bases match TRBD2. Germline assignment: CDR1 SGDLS and CDR2 YYNGEE. The CDR3 consists of 13 residues. With V trimmed by 0 bases and J by 4 bases, 1 base remained unmatched. CDR3 bases: TGTGCCAGCAGCGTAGGGGAGGGGTACGAGCAGTACTTC. Residues: CASSVGEGYEQYF.

The V gene is TRBV30, the J gene TRBJ2-4; possibly TRBD2 for D (5 bases). V was shortened by 2 bases and J by 6 bases, with 17 bases between the two germline ends. In germline, CDR1 is GTSNPN, CDR2 SVGIG (reference sequence). This CDR3 is 15 amino acids long. The CDR3 DNA sequence: TGTGCCTGGAGTACCTTCGAGGGCTCTATAAACATTCAGTACTTC. It encodes CAWSTFEGSINIQYF.

CDR3 in amino acids: CASRSKQGFVNTGELFF. For the CDR3, the DNA is TGTGCCAGTAGATCTAAACAGGGATTCGTGAACACCGGGGAGCTGTTTTTT. The chain employs TRBV19 and TRBJ2-2, with a tentative D call TRBD1 (6 bases). The CDR3 extends over 17 amino acids. The V end lost 6 bases, the J end lost 1 base, and 18 bases lay between the germline ends. CDR1 and CDR2 (germline): LNHDA, SQIVND (reference sequence).

V and J are TRBV10-2 and TRBJ2-7, with 8 bases that match TRBD1. J lost 4 bases, V lost 3 bases, and 11 bases had no gene match. This CDR3 contains 16 residues. Germline CDR1 WSHSY, CDR2 SAAADI. The CDR3 DNA follows: TGCGCCAGCAGTGACCCCTGGACAGGGCCTAATTACGAGCAGTACTTC. This gives the protein CASSDPWTGPNYEQYF.

The V and J genes are TRBV7-8 and TRBJ2-5, with 8 positions matching TRBD2. The CDR3 is 14 residues long. Looked up from germline, CDR1 is SGHVS and CDR2 is FQNEAQ. Germline trimming cut 4 bases from V and 5 bases from J; bases unmatched to any gene: 6. The CDR3 DNA reads as TGTGCCAGCAGCTCGGGAGGGGCGGGGGAGACCCAGTACTTC. The encoded protein is CASSSGGAGETQYF. Full variable domain (rest looked up from reference TRBV7-8 and TRBJ2-5): GAGVSQSPRYKVAKRGQDVALRCDPISGHVSLFWYQQALGQGPEFLTYFQNEAQLDKSGLPSDRFFAERPEGSVSTLKIQRTQQEDSAVYLCASSSGGAGETQYFGPGTRLLVL.

The rearrangement joins TRBV30 to TRBJ1-1; a weak D match, TRBD1 (5 bases). V lost 2 bases to trimming and J lost 5 bases, with 12 bases between them. The germline CDR1 and CDR2 sequences are GTSNPN and SVGIG (reference sequence). The CDR3 length is 13 residues. CDR3 DNA sequence: TGTGCCTGGAGTCGTGGGGCGAATACTGAAGCTTTCTTT. Protein: CAWSRGANTEAFF. The complete variable domain, with remaining parts taken from reference TRBV30 and TRBJ1-1, reads SQTIHQWPATLVQPVGSPLSLECTVEGTSNPNLYWYRQAAGRGLQLLFYSVGIGQISSEVPQNLSASRPQDRQFILSSKKLLLSDSGFYLCAWSRGANTEAFFGQGTRLTVV.

The rearrangement links TRBV9 to TRBJ2-5; 8 bases line up with TRBD1. V dropped 3 bases and J dropped 3; count of bases not matched to a gene: 4. Germline assignment: CDR1 SGDLS and CDR2 YYNGEE. The CDR3 length is 14 residues. The CDR3 here is CASSATGVKETQYF. The CDR3 region has the DNA TGTGCCAGCAGCGCGACAGGGGTAAAAGAGACCCAGTACTTC.

The CDR3 is CASSPRTGEKLFF. DNA of the CDR3: TGTGCCAGCAGCCCGAGGACAGGCGAAAAACTGTTTTTT. This chain links TRBV11-3 with TRBJ1-4; the match to TRBD1 covers 7 bases. The CDR3 is 13 residues long. The V gene's germline CDR1 is SGHNT and CDR2 YENEEA. V lost 5 bases and J lost 8; bases outside the gene matches: 5.

The rearrangement joins TRBV13 to TRBJ1-5; TRBD1 is a possible D gene (5 bases). CDR1 and CDR2 from the germline V gene are PRHDT and FYEKMQ (reference sequence). The CDR3 is made up of 14 amino acids. Trimming pared 4 bases from V and 7 bases from J, leaving 14 bases between. The CDR3 DNA is TGTGCCAGCAGCTCCGGGGGAGGGAAACAGCCCCAGCATTTT. Translation gives CASSSGGGKQPQHF.

This clone was counted a few times. The J gene is TRBJ2-7, the V gene TRBV28; the D gene is possibly TRBD1 (6 bases). The CDR3 runs to 15 residues. V was shortened by 6 bases and J by 4 bases, with 19 bases between the two germline ends. Germline V gives CDR1 MDHEN, CDR2 SYDVKM. This CDR3 is CASRGTGTQDYEQYF. CDR3 coding DNA: TGTGCCAGCAGGGGGACCGGGACACAAGATTACGAGCAGTACTTC.